The 32 T cell receptor beta chains reported below all come from one sample, sequenced in a study of blood T cells in healthy people across ages. For the second PCR, which ran for 7 to 11 cycles, a sample-barcoded 5' primer and a J-beta primer mix were used. Each CDR3 protein is one row after TCRdb ran MiXCR on the 5' RACE reads. Here the sample spans 700,000 to 850,000 distinct CDR3 sequences, roughly 34% being singletons. Source material: blood. The receptor source for this set is a man between 18 and 29 years old in good health.

This clonotype was observed at least ten times. The V and J genes are TRBV20-1 and TRBJ2-5; TRBD2 agrees at 12 bases. V lost 3 bases and J lost 1; bases outside the gene matches: 6. The CDR3 runs to 16 residues. Germline values: CDR1 DFQATT, CDR2 SNEGSKA (reference sequence). CDR3 region: CSASPTSGGSQETQYF. CDR3 bases: TGCAGTGCTAGCCCAACTAGCGGGGGGTCCCAAGAGACCCAGTACTTC.

J is TRBJ1-2 and V is TRBV6-2 or TRBV6-3; 10 bases fit TRBD1. Germline CDR1 MNHEY, CDR2 SVGEGT. This CDR3 is built from 14 residues. Trimming took 2 bases from V and 8 from J; bases not matched to a gene: 5. The CDR3 sequence: CASSYGTGVRGYTF. The CDR3 bases are TGTGCCAGCAGTTACGGGACAGGGGTTCGAGGCTACACCTTC.

Worth noting for this clonotype: Compared with germline, one end of the junction differs, possibly owing to a read error. The chain carries TRBV20-1 and TRBJ2-3; D possibly corresponds to TRBD1 (5 bases). Germline values: CDR1 DFQATT, CDR2 SNEGSKA (reference sequence). This CDR3 is built from 14 residues. The CDR3 sequence is CSARKDMGTYTQYF. The CDR3 DNA follows: TGCAGTGCCCGTAAGGACATGGGCACATATACGCAGTATTTT.

The rearrangement links TRBV12-3 or TRBV12-4 to TRBJ2-4; D is perhaps TRBD1 (7 bases). The assigned J gene may be wrong: the sequence end matches TRBJ2-5 better. The CDR3 runs to 14 residues. The CDR3 protein is CASNPGGPQETQYF. The DNA of the CDR3 is TGTGCCAGCAACCCAGGGGGGCCCCAAGAGACCCAGTACTTC.

A few counts support this clonotype. The V gene is TRBV20-1, the J gene TRBJ2-4; TRBD1 or TRBD2 may be the D gene (7 bases each). The germline CDR1 and CDR2 sequences are DFQATT and SNEGSKA (reference sequence). The CDR3 sequence is 14 residues long. Trimming shortened V by 6 bases and J by 3 bases, and 15 bases separated the two germline ends. CDR3 sequence reads: CSAAGQLLKNIQYF. CDR3 bases: TGCAGTGCAGCGGGACAGCTTCTCAAAAACATTCAGTACTTC.

V and J are TRBV12-3 or TRBV12-4 and TRBJ2-3, with 9 bases that match TRBD2. The CDR3 sequence is 15 residues long. The J segment lost 5 bases and the V segment lost 2 bases, leaving 5 bases of the junction unmatched. The CDR3 spells CASSLRGGARDTQYF. In DNA, the CDR3 is TGTGCCAGCAGTTTACGCGGGGGGGCAAGAGATACGCAGTATTTT.

The gene calls are TRBV6-5 and TRBJ1-1; no clear D. The CDR3 covers 13 residues. Trimming pared 8 bases from V and 3 bases from J, leaving 13 bases between. CDR1 and CDR2 (germline): MNHEY, SVGAGI. CDR3 amino acids: CASRTWVDTEAFF. CDR3 DNA sequence: TGTGCCAGCCGGACCTGGGTGGACACTGAAGCTTTCTTT.

The genes are TRBV27 and TRBJ2-1; D may be TRBD2 (6 bases). The V gene's germline CDR1 is MNHEY and CDR2 SMNVEV (reference sequence). Trimming cost V 3 bases and J 8 bases, with 17 bases left between them. The CDR3 runs 15 residues. The DNA for the CDR3 is TGTGCCAGCAGTTTGGAGGGTACGTTTGGCTATGAGCAGTTCTTC. Translated, it gives CASSLEGTFGYEQFF.

This clonotype was detected only a few times. This sequence joins TRBV5-4 and TRBJ1-2; 7 bases match TRBD1. V gave up 4 bases and J gave up 4 bases; unmatched junction bases: 7. This CDR3 has 14 residues. Germline CDR1 SGHNT, CDR2 YYREEE (reference sequence). Here the CDR3 reads CASSLPGQRYGYTF. CDR3 DNA sequence: TGTGCCAGCAGCCTACCGGGACAGCGCTATGGCTACACCTTC.

A word on this clonotype: Since a much larger clone is just one base distant, this may be a read error. J is TRBJ2-5 and V is TRBV6-2 or TRBV6-3; weak D call: TRBD2 (6 bases). CDR3 length: 14 residues. Germline-derived CDR1 and CDR2 are MNHEY and SVGEGT. V was shortened by 5 bases and J by 9 bases, with 19 bases between the two germline ends. The CDR3 coding sequence is TGTGCCAGCAGTGCGTTAGGGGTCGGGGAGGCCCAGTACTTC. Translation: CASSALGVGEAQYF.

The chain employs TRBV7-3 and TRBJ2-3, with 11 bases that match TRBD1. There are 15 residues in the CDR3. J gave up 5 bases and V 2 bases, and 3 bases lay outside the gene matches. Germline CDR1 SGHTA, CDR2 FQGTGA. The CDR3 sequence: CASSLSGQGEDTQYF. CDR3 DNA: TGTGCCAGCAGCTTATCGGGACAGGGGGAAGATACGCAGTATTTT.

A few counts support this clonotype. This chain uses TRBV20-1 with TRBJ2-3, with D unresolved. Trimming shortened V by 5 bases and J by 0 bases, and 21 bases separated the two germline ends. This CDR3 is 17 amino acids long. Germline CDR1 reads DFQATT; CDR2 reads SNEGSKA (reference sequence). Here the CDR3 reads CSAGNLHAVSSTDTQYF. The CDR3 coding sequence is TGCAGTGCTGGAAATCTACACGCGGTTTCTAGCACAGATACGCAGTATTTT.

The chain carries TRBV18 and TRBJ1-1; no clear D gene. CDR1 and CDR2 from the germline V gene are KGHSH and LQKENI. V was pared by 5 bases and J by 3 bases, with 10 bases between. This CDR3 has 13 residues. The CDR3 DNA sequence: TGTGCCAGCTCAGAGGACGGGCACACTGAAGCTTTCTTT. Its protein product is CASSEDGHTEAFF.

The table lists this clonotype with many counts. The rearrangement links TRBV5-1 to TRBJ2-1; 8 bases are shared with TRBD2. J lost 8 bases, V lost 3 bases, and 10 bases had no gene match. CDR1 is SGHRS and CDR2 is YFSETQ in the germline V gene. The CDR3 totals 15 residues. The CDR3 loop reads CASSSLGLGGDEQFF. The CDR3 DNA is TGCGCCAGCAGCTCGCTGGGACTAGGCGGCGATGAGCAGTTCTTC.

The sample holds one count of this clonotype. The chain links TRBV5-1 to TRBJ2-1; D might be TRBD2 (5 bases). CDR1 SGHRS and CDR2 YFSETQ come from the germline V gene. The CDR3 has 15 amino acids. V was shortened by 0 bases and J by 7 bases, with 14 bases between the two germline ends. CDR3 sequence: CASSLVGEGGNEQFF. CDR3 sequence (DNA): TGCGCCAGCAGCTTGGTGGGCGAGGGTGGGAATGAGCAGTTCTTC.

The chain couples TRBV29-1 to TRBJ2-3, with 8 bases aligning to TRBD2. CDR3 size: 13 residues. CDR1 is SQVTM and CDR2 is ANQGSEA in the germline V gene. V trimming: 3 bases; J trimming: 1 base; junction bases outside the gene matches: 0. DNA for the CDR3: TGCAGCGTTGAGACTAGCGGCACAGATACGCAGTATTTT. It translates to CSVETSGTDTQYF.

This clonotype was detected only a few times. The chain joins TRBV20-1 to TRBJ1-4, with 12 bases identical to TRBD1. CDR1 and CDR2 from the germline V gene are DFQATT and SNEGSKA (reference sequence). The CDR3 loop spans 16 amino acids. V shed 5 bases, J shed 7 bases, and the junction held 11 bases outside the gene matches. In nucleotides, the CDR3 is TGCAGTGCTGCCGGGACAGGGGGCAAGACGGGTGAAAAACTGTTTTTT. This sequence encodes CSAAGTGGKTGEKLFF.

This clonotype was observed many times. The rearrangement joins TRBV7-9 to TRBJ2-3; D ambiguous. This CDR3 comprises 15 residues. CDR1 is SEHNR and CDR2 is FQNEAQ in the germline V gene (reference sequence). V lost 0 bases, J lost 5 bases, and 12 bases lay in between. CDR3 amino acids: CASSLAAYLGDTQYF. In nucleotides, the CDR3 is TGTGCCAGCAGCTTAGCGGCCTATCTGGGAGATACGCAGTATTTT.

The sample holds a few counts of this clonotype. The V gene is TRBV3-1, the J gene TRBJ2-1; 8 bases line up with TRBD1. Germline CDR1 and CDR2: LGHDT and YNNKEL (reference sequence). Trimming took 2 bases from V and 9 from J; bases not matched to a gene: 15. This CDR3 has 17 amino acids. In DNA, the CDR3 is TGTGCCAGCAGCCAAAAGTGGACAGGGAAGAGGTCGGGTGAGCAGTTCTTC. Protein sequence: CASSQKWTGKRSGEQFF.

This clonotype was seen ten or more times. This chain uses TRBV20-1 with TRBJ1-5; 9 nucleotides match TRBD1. There are 15 residues in the CDR3. Trimming removed 5 bases from V and 6 bases from J; junction bases left unmatched: 11. The germline gives CDR1 DFQATT, CDR2 SNEGSKA (reference sequence). The DNA for the CDR3 is TGCAGTGCTGTGAAACAGGGGGCTTGGACTCAGCCCCAGCATTTT. Translating gives CSAVKQGAWTQPQHF.

This clonotype came up many times. V gene TRBV20-1 combines with J gene TRBJ2-3, with D maybe TRBD2 (6 bases). The V end lost 0 bases, the J end lost 4 bases, and 20 bases lay between the germline ends. Germline V gene sequence: CDR1 DFQATT, CDR2 SNEGSKA (reference sequence). CDR3 length equals 17 residues. The CDR3 nucleotides are TGCAGTGCTAGAGATCTATTACTGGCGGGACCCGCAGATACGCAGTATTTT. It yields the protein CSARDLLLAGPADTQYF.

V and J are TRBV3-1 and TRBJ2-2; D may be TRBD1 or TRBD2 (5 bases each). Trimming took off 4 bases at V and 5 bases at J, with 17 bases between the two ends. CDR1 is LGHDT, CDR2 YNNKEL, per germline (reference sequence). This CDR3 has 16 amino acids. Here the CDR3 DNA reads TGTGCCAGCAGCCCTCGCTTGGGGGTAACGACCGGGGAGCTGTTTTTT. Translation gives CASSPRLGVTTGELFF. The full variable domain, completed using reference TRBV3-1 and TRBJ2-2, is DTAVSQTPKYLVTQMGNDKSIKCEQNLGHDTMYWYKQDSKKFLKIMFSYNNKELIINETVPNRFSPKSPDKAHLNLHINSLELGDSAVYFCASSPRLGVTTGELFFGEGSRLTVL.

There are a few counts of this clonotype. The V gene is TRBV10-3, the J gene TRBJ1-4; D uncertain. The CDR3 length is 13 residues. Trimming removed 7 bases from V and 4 bases from J, with 10 bases in between. Germline-derived CDR1 and CDR2 are ENHRY and SYGVKD. The CDR3 sequence: CAITPELNEKLFF. CDR3 sequence (DNA): TGTGCCATCACACCGGAACTTAATGAAAAACTGTTTTTT.

This clonotype came up a few times. The rearrangement uses TRBV2 and TRBJ2-3, with D perhaps being TRBD1 or TRBD2 (5 bases each). This CDR3 is built from 14 residues. From germline, CDR1 is SNHLY and CDR2 FYNNEI. V was clipped by 4 bases and J by 4 bases, with 12 bases between them. This CDR3 reads CASSVRRDADTQYF. CDR3 DNA sequence: TGTGCCAGCAGTGTTCGCAGGGACGCAGATACGCAGTATTTT.

The chain combines TRBV12-3 or TRBV12-4 with TRBJ2-1; 12 nucleotides match TRBD1. This CDR3 has 16 residues. After removal of 6 bases from V and 5 bases from J, the junction contained 8 bases not matched to a gene. The DNA for the CDR3 is TGTGCCAGCAGCTCCGGGACAGGGGGCGGGCACAATGAGCAGTTCTTC. Translating gives CASSSGTGGGHNEQFF.

This clonotype was detected a few times. This chain connects TRBV12-3 or TRBV12-4 to TRBJ1-5, with TRBD1 identical over 12 bases. The length of the CDR3 is 19 residues. J was trimmed by 3 bases and V by 2 bases; bases with no gene match: 11. CDR3 sequence: CASSLTGTGGLVSNQPQHF. As DNA, the CDR3 is TGTGCCAGCAGTTTAACGGGGACAGGGGGCCTGGTGTCCAATCAGCCCCAGCATTTT.

V is TRBV4-3 and J is TRBJ2-7; 8 bases agree with TRBD1. This CDR3 is 15 amino acids long. CDR1 is LGHNA, CDR2 YSLEER, per germline. The V gene end was trimmed by 3 bases and the J gene end by 1 base; junction bases not matched to a gene: 5. CDR3: CASSHDRGPSYEQYF. DNA of the CDR3: TGCGCCAGCAGCCATGACAGGGGCCCATCCTACGAGCAGTACTTC.

The chain uses TRBV9 and TRBJ2-1, with D perhaps assigned TRBD1 or TRBD2 (6 bases each). Germline lookup yields CDR1 SGDLS and CDR2 YYNGEE. The length of the CDR3 is 20 residues. The ends were cut back, 0 bases at V and 0 bases at J, with 22 bases in the middle. The CDR3 loop is CASSVGPSPGALSSYNEQFF. The CDR3 DNA reads TGTGCCAGCAGCGTAGGACCCTCACCGGGGGCCTTAAGCTCCTACAATGAGCAGTTCTTC.

This sequence joins TRBV9 and TRBJ1-2, with 7 bases matching TRBD1. CDR1 is SGDLS and CDR2 is YYNGEE in the germline V gene. V shed 0 bases, J shed 3 bases, and the junction held 5 bases outside the gene matches. The CDR3 has 15 amino acids. CDR3 loop: CASSVEQGLHYGYTF. The CDR3 DNA reads TGTGCCAGCAGCGTAGAACAGGGGCTTCACTATGGCTACACCTTC.

In regard to this clonotype: This sequence may be a read error, since a much larger clone differs from it by one base. The CDR3 sequence: CASSQVSVDTDTQYF. The DNA of the CDR3 is TGTGCCAGCAGCCAAGTCAGCGTCGACACAGATACGCAGTATTTT. The J gene is TRBJ2-3, the V gene TRBV14; D unclear. The V end was cut by 1 base, the J end by 2 bases, with 10 bases between. The CDR3 is made up of 15 amino acids. In germline, CDR1 is SGHDN, CDR2 FVKESK.

In its sample, this clonotype was seen many times. This chain links TRBV5-5 with TRBJ2-1; 10 bases align to TRBD1. Germline loops: CDR1 SGHKS, CDR2 YYEKEE (reference sequence). The V and J ends lost 2 bases and 7 bases, in that order; junction bases with no gene match: 6. The CDR3 consists of 15 residues. The CDR3 is CASSFPGQGSNEQFF. The CDR3 DNA sequence: TGTGCCAGCAGCTTTCCGGGACAGGGGAGTAATGAGCAGTTCTTC.

The chain uses TRBV7-8 and TRBJ2-1; tentative D call: TRBD2 (6 bases). There are 18 residues in the CDR3. V shed 2 bases and J shed 3 bases, with 20 bases lying between them. In germline, CDR1 is SGHVS, CDR2 FQNEAQ. DNA for the CDR3: TGTGCCAGCAGCTTATTGCAGGGAGGAGTTGAAGTCTACAATGAGCAGTTCTTC. Encoded protein: CASSLLQGGVEVYNEQFF.